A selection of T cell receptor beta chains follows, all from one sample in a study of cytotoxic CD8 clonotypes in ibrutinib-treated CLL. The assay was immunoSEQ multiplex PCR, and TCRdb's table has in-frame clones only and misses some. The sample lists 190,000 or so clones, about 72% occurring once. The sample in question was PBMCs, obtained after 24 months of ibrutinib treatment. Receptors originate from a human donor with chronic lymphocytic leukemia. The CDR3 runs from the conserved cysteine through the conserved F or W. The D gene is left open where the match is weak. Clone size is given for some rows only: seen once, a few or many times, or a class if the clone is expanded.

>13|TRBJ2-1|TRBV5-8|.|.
TGTGCCAGCAGCTTGGGTGTTTACAATGAGCAGTTCTTC
CASSLGVYNEQFF
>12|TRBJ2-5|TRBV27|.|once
TGTGCCAGCAGAACTAGAGGAGAGACCCAGTACTTC
CASRTRGETQYF
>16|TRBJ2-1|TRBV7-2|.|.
TGTGCCAGCAGCTTATCTGGGGGTGGTAGGTACAATGAGCAGTTCTTC
CASSLSGGGRYNEQFF
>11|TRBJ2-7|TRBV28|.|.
TGTGCCAGCAGAGGAGGATACGAGCAGTACTTC
CASRGGYEQYF
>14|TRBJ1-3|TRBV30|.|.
TGTGCCGTGGGTTTAAGCAGAAGTGGAAACACCATATATTTT
CAVGLSRSGNTIYF
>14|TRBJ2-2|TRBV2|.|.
TGTGCCAGCAGTGAGAGATCGGCCGCCGGGGAGCTGTTTTTT
CASSERSAAGELFF
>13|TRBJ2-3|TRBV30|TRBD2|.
TGTGCCTGGAGTATAGCGGGAGCAGATACGCAGTATTTT
CAWSIAGADTQYF
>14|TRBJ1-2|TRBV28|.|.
TGTGCCAGCAGTTTCCCCGGGTTTAACTATGGCTACACCTTC
CASSFPGFNYGYTF
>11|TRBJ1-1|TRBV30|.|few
TGTGCCTGGCGGAGACTGACTGAAGCTTTCTTT
CAWRRLTEAFF
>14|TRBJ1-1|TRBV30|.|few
TGTGCCTGGAGTGAAGGATACATTGGGACTGAAGCTTTCTTT
CAWSEGYIGTEAFF
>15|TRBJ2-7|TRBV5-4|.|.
TGTGCCAGCAGCTGGTGGGACAGGAGGGAGGGCGAGCAGTACTTC
CASSWWDRREGEQYF
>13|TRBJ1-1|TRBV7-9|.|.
TGTGCCAGCGAGGTAGTGGGGAACACTGAAGCTTTCTTT
CASEVVGNTEAFF
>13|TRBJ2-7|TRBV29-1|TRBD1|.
TGCAGCGTTGAGGGACAGGGGGCCGGCGAGCAGTACTTC
CSVEGQGAGEQYF
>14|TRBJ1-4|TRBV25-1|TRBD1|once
TGTGCCAGCACTAGGACAGGGGTCCCTGAAAAACTGTTTTTT
CASTRTGVPEKLFF
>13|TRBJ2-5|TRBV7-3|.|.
TGTGCCAGCAGCTTGGGGCAGGGAGAGACCCAGTACTTC
CASSLGQGETQYF
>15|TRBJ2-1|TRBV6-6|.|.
TGTGCCAGCAGTTACGAGGACTACGGTAACAATGAGCAGTTCTTC
CASSYEDYGNNEQFF
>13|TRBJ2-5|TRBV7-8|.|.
TGTGCCAGCAGCCCAGGGACGATGGAGACCCAGTACTTC
CASSPGTMETQYF
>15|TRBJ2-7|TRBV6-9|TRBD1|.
TGTGCCAGCAGCTCGGGACAGGCCTCCTCCTACGAGCAGTACTTC
CASSSGQASSYEQYF
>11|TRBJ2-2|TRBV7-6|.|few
TGTGCCAGTCGGGCGACCGGGGAGCTGTTTTTT
CASRATGELFF
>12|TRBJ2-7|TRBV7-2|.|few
TGTGCCAGCAGCTTAGCCACAAACGAGCAGTACTTC
CASSLATNEQYF
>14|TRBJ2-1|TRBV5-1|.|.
TGCGCCAGCAGCTTGAGGGCCAGCTACAATGAGCAGTTCTTC
CASSLRASYNEQFF
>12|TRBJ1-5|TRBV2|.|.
TGTGCCAGCAGGGGGCGAGGTCAGCCCCAGCATTTT
CASRGRGQPQHF
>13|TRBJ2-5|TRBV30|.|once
TGTGCCTGGAGTGTCCAGAGACAAGAGACCCAGTACTTC
CAWSVQRQETQYF
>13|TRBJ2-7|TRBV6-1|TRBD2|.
TGTGCCAGCACCGGGGGGGAAACCTACGAGCAGTACTTC
CASTGGETYEQYF
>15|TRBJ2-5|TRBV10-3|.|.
TGTGCCATCAGTGAGGAACCACAGGGCCAAGAGACCCAGTACTTC
CAISEEPQGQETQYF
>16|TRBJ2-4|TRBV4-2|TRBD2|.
TGTGCCAGCAGCCAAGTGGCGGGAGGGCCTAATGACATTCAGTACTTC
CASSQVAGGPNDIQYF
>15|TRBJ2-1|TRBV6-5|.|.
TGTGCCAGCAGTAAACTAGTCCAGGCTCGCAATGAGCAGTTCTTC
CASSKLVQARNEQFF
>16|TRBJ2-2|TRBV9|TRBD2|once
TGTGCCAGCAGCGTGCTCCTAGCGGGGGGGACCGGGGAGCTGTTTTTT
CASSVLLAGGTGELFF
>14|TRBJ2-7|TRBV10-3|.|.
TGTGCCACGCACAAGACAGTTGATCTAAGCGAGCAGTACTTC
CATHKTVDLSEQYF
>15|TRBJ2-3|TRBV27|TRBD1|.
TGTGCCAGCAGTTTCCAGGACAGGAGTACAGATACGCAGTATTTT
CASSFQDRSTDTQYF
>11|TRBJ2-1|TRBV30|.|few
TGTGCCTGGAGTGTAAGGGAGGTGCAGTTCTTC
CAWSVREVQFF
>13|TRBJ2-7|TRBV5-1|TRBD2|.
TGCGCCAGCAGGCGGGAGGCCCACTACGAGCAGTACTTC
CASRREAHYEQYF
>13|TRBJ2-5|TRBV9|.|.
TGTGCCAGCGCCGCGGGTGGTTGGGAGACCCAGTACTTC
CASAAGGWETQYF
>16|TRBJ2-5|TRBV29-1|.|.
TGCAGCGTTCGAACCCCTACAGCGGTCGGATTGTGGGCCCAGTACTTC
CSVRTPTAVGLWAQYF
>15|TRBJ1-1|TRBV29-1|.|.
TGCAGCGTTGAAGAGGGAGTGGGGCGGTGGACTGAAGCTTTCTTT
CSVEEGVGRWTEAFF